The 31 T cell receptor beta chains in this list originate from one sample, sequenced in a study of CD8 T cells in ankylosing spondylitis listed by TCRdb under 2017. Library preparation employed 5' RACE. Instrument on record: Illumina HiSeq 2500. TCRdb applied fastp at Q25 and MiXCR to the public reads, then kept only in-frame beta chains. Rows with a matching CDR3 protein are joined into one entry that keeps the most common DNA and genes. Present in this sample are approximately 88,000 distinct CDR3 sequences, 8.8% of which were seen just once. Clones ranked in the top ten supply 4% to 5.5% of the sample. Sequenced sample: blood, either unsorted or a sorted T cell fraction (not recorded which). Receptors originate from a male donor with ankylosing spondylitis or in good health (not recorded which).

This clonotype was recorded many times. The rearrangement uses TRBV5-1 and TRBJ1-2; D not resolved. V was pared by 4 bases and J by 4 bases, with 11 bases between. This CDR3 is 13 amino acids long. CDR1 and CDR2 (germline): SGHRS, YFSETQ. The DNA for the CDR3 is TGCGCCAGCAGCCCTGACACGATCTATGGCTACACCTTC. The encoded protein is CASSPDTIYGYTF.

The table lists this clonotype with many counts. V is TRBV15 and J is TRBJ1-1; D possibly corresponds to TRBD1 (5 bases). The V end lost 0 bases, the J end lost 1 base, and 21 bases lay between the germline ends. This CDR3 comprises 19 residues. CDR1 is LNHNV, CDR2 YYDKDF, per germline (reference sequence). CDR3 sequence: CATSRDYKQSRGTNTEAFF. The CDR3 nucleotides are TGTGCCACCAGCAGAGATTACAAGCAATCGAGAGGGACGAACACTGAAGCTTTCTTT.

This clonotype has ten or more counts. This chain connects TRBV12-3 or TRBV12-4 to TRBJ1-6; 7 positions match TRBD1. Unmatched junction bases numbered 3, after V lost 3 bases and J lost 4 bases. The CDR3 consists of 15 residues. The CDR3 spells CASSFEGQYNSPLHF. The CDR3 bases are TGTGCCAGCAGTTTTGAGGGACAGTATAATTCACCCCTCCACTTT.

This clonotype was counted ten times or more. The chain combines TRBV25-1 with TRBJ1-1; 11 bases are shared with TRBD1. The CDR3 sequence is 17 residues long. CDR1 and CDR2 (germline): MGHDK, SYGVNS. Trimming removed 5 bases from V and 1 base from J; junction bases left unmatched: 9. Written as DNA, the CDR3 is TGTGCCAGCAGTCCAAGGACAGGGGGCATTGGGAACACTGAAGCTTTCTTT. Its translation is CASSPRTGGIGNTEAFF. Based on the CDR3 plus reference TRBV25-1 and TRBJ1-1, the full variable domain is EADIYQTPRYLVIGTGKKITLECSQTMGHDKMYWYQQDPGMELHLIHYSYGVNSTEKGDLSSESTVSRIRTEHFPLTLESARPSHTSQYLCASSPRTGGIGNTEAFFGQGTRLTVV.

This clonotype was seen repeatedly, ten times or more. This chain connects TRBV2 to TRBJ1-5; 7 positions match TRBD1. The CDR3 extends over 15 amino acids. V shed 5 bases, J shed 1 base, and the junction held 5 bases outside the gene matches. Germline CDR1 is SNHLY and CDR2 is FYNNEI. The CDR3 DNA reads as TGTGCCAGCAGTCTACAGGGGATCAGCAATCAGCCCCAGCATTTT. Amino acids: CASSLQGISNQPQHF. The full variable domain, completed using reference TRBV2 and TRBJ1-5, is EPEVTQTPSHQVTQMGQEVILRCVPISNHLYFYWYRQILGQKVEFLVSFYNNEISEKSEIFDDQFSVERPDGSNFTLKIRSTKLEDSAMYFCASSLQGISNQPQHFGDGTRLSIL.

This clonotype appeared many times. The chain uses TRBV29-1 and TRBJ2-1; TRBD1 is a possible D gene (7 bases). In germline, CDR1 is SQVTM, CDR2 ANQGSEA. V was shortened by 4 bases and J by 3 bases, with 13 bases between the two germline ends. CDR3 length: 14 amino acids. The DNA for the CDR3 is TGCAGCGTTGGGGCAGGGGGGAACTACAATGAGCAGTTCTTC. Its protein is CSVGAGGNYNEQFF.

This clonotype has just a few counts. The chain has TRBV4-1 and TRBJ1-6; no firm D call. The CDR3 loop spans 13 amino acids. Trimming pared 0 bases from V and 12 bases from J, leaving 9 bases between. Per the germline V gene, CDR1 is MGHRA and CDR2 is YSYEKL. In DNA form, the CDR3 reads TGCGCCAGCAGCCAAGAGGGGTTACTACCCCTCCACTTT. Its protein product is CASSQEGLLPLHF.

This clonotype was seen only a few times. The genes are TRBV14 and TRBJ2-7; D gene ambiguous. The CDR3 is 13 residues long. Germline V gene lookup returns CDR1 SGHDN and CDR2 FVKESK. V gave up 1 base and J gave up 7 bases, with 11 bases separating them. CDR3 sequence reads: CASSQARRTEQYF. CDR3 DNA sequence: TGTGCCAGCAGCCAAGCTCGGCGTACGGAGCAGTACTTC.

This clonotype was seen many times. This sequence joins TRBV5-1 and TRBJ2-7, with no clear D. Trimming took off 2 bases at V and 3 bases at J, with 3 bases between the two ends. In germline, CDR1 is SGHRS, CDR2 YFSETQ. This CDR3 contains 11 residues. The CDR3 protein is CASSLDYEQYF. The CDR3 DNA sequence: TGCGCCAGCAGCTTAGACTACGAGCAGTACTTC.

The table lists this clonotype with many counts. The gene calls are TRBV9 and TRBJ2-7; TRBD2 matches at 8 bases. Germline values: CDR1 SGDLS, CDR2 YYNGEE. The V segment lost 1 base and the J segment 11 bases; nucleotides outside the gene matches: 23. The CDR3 totals 18 residues. CDR3 loop: CASSVTPGPPSGGHLEYF. As DNA, the CDR3 is TGTGCCAGCAGCGTAACCCCGGGACCCCCCAGCGGGGGACATCTGGAGTACTTC.

This chain connects TRBV7-3 to TRBJ2-1; D may be TRBD2 (7 bases). CDR1 and CDR2 from the germline V gene are SGHTA and FQGTGA. The CDR3 runs to 15 residues. V was cut by 2 bases and J by 7 bases, with 15 bases left in between. The CDR3 loop is CASSLVGGRVNEQFF. The DNA of the CDR3 is TGTGCCAGCAGCTTAGTGGGGGGGCGAGTGAATGAGCAGTTCTTC. The whole variable domain, remainder taken from reference TRBV7-3 and TRBJ2-1, is GAGVSQTPSNKVTEKGKYVELRCDPISGHTALYWYRQSLGQGPEFLIYFQGTGAADDSGLPNDRFFAVRPEGSVSTLKIQRTERGDSAVYLCASSLVGGRVNEQFFGPGTRLTVL.

This clonotype was detected many times. The chain combines TRBV7-8 with TRBJ1-4; D gene ambiguous. Trimming took off 6 bases at V and 0 bases at J, with 14 bases between the two ends. The germline CDR1 and CDR2 sequences are SGHVS and FQNEAQ. This CDR3 contains 16 residues. CDR3 region: CASRQTRGATNEKLFF. The CDR3 DNA sequence: TGTGCCAGCAGACAAACTCGGGGAGCAACTAATGAAAAACTGTTTTTT.

This clonotype was observed a handful of times. The rearrangement uses TRBV28 and TRBJ1-5, with 7 bases lining up with TRBD1. This CDR3 has 15 residues. Germline V CDR1 and CDR2: MDHEN, SYDVKM. The ends lost 3 bases at V and 1 base at J; junction bases unmatched: 3. The CDR3 spells CASSFDRDSNQPQHF. CDR3 bases: TGTGCCAGCAGTTTTGACAGGGACAGCAATCAGCCCCAGCATTTT.

This clonotype came up many times. The chain joins TRBV12-3 or TRBV12-4 to TRBJ2-5; 12 bases match TRBD2. V was clipped by 5 bases and J by 2 bases; unmatched bases: 6. The length of the CDR3 is 16 residues. The CDR3 region has the DNA TGTGCCAGCAGTCCCGGACTAGCGGGGATACAAGAGACCCAGTACTTC. Encoded protein: CASSPGLAGIQETQYF.

At least ten counts were recorded for this clonotype. The chain has TRBV6-1 and TRBJ2-5; TRBD2 is a possible D gene (5 bases). Germline assignment: CDR1 MNHNS and CDR2 SASEGT. The CDR3 is 15 residues long. V was shortened by 5 bases and J by 5 bases, with 18 bases between the two germline ends. The CDR3 DNA reads as TGTGCCAGCAGTCCCGACTCCGAGGCGGGCGAGACCCAGTACTTC. Its protein is CASSPDSEAGETQYF.

This clonotype was counted many times. The chain links TRBV28 to TRBJ2-3; the D gene is possibly TRBD1 (5 bases). V gave up 6 bases and J gave up 0 bases, with 13 bases separating them. Germline CDR1 MDHEN, CDR2 SYDVKM. The CDR3 runs to 15 residues. CDR3 residues: CASRLTELSTDTQYF. As DNA, the CDR3 is TGTGCCAGCAGGCTGACAGAACTAAGCACAGATACGCAGTATTTT.

Many counts were recorded for this clonotype. V gene TRBV28 combines with J gene TRBJ2-7; D is undetermined. V was trimmed by 3 bases and J by 3 bases, leaving 3 bases between them. Germline assignment: CDR1 MDHEN and CDR2 SYDVKM. The CDR3 extends over 11 amino acids. CDR3 nucleotides: TGTGCCAGCAGTTTCTACTACGAGCAGTACTTC. It is translated as CASSFYYEQYF.

This clonotype showed up many times. This chain links TRBV6-4 with TRBJ2-3, with D tentatively TRBD1 or TRBD2 (5 bases each). The CDR3 runs 14 residues. V was clipped by 2 bases and J by 6 bases, with 12 bases between them. The V gene's germline CDR1 is MRHNA and CDR2 SNTAGT. CDR3 loop: CASSDTLAGDTQYF. Written as DNA, the CDR3 is TGTGCCAGCAGTGACACGCTAGCAGGGGATACGCAGTATTTT.

This clonotype was observed many times. The V and J genes are TRBV20-1 and TRBJ2-2; no firm D call. CDR1 is DFQATT and CDR2 is SNEGSKA in the germline V gene (reference sequence). The CDR3 length is 13 residues. Here the CDR3 reads CSKILANTGELFF. The CDR3 DNA reads as TGCAGCAAGATTCTAGCGAACACCGGGGAGCTGTTTTTT.

This clonotype was seen ten or more times. This sequence joins TRBV7-7 and TRBJ2-2; D may be TRBD2 (5 bases). V shed 5 bases and J shed 0 bases, with 16 bases lying between them. This CDR3 contains 17 residues. CDR1 is SSHAT, CDR2 FNYEAQ, per germline (reference sequence). For the CDR3, the DNA is TGTGCCAGCAGCCCGCGGGCTCGAGGGACGAACACCGGGGAGCTGTTTTTT. Its protein product is CASSPRARGTNTGELFF.

Ten or more counts support this clonotype. This chain links TRBV20-1 with TRBJ2-2, with 8 positions matching TRBD1. The V gene's germline CDR1 is DFQATT and CDR2 SNEGSKA (reference sequence). CDR3 length equals 15 residues. Unmatched junction bases numbered 6, after V lost 0 bases and J lost 6 bases. The CDR3 sequence: CSAREQDRVAGELFF. Here the CDR3 DNA reads TGCAGTGCTAGAGAGCAGGACAGGGTGGCCGGGGAGCTGTTTTTT.

In its sample, this clonotype was seen many times. The chain recombines TRBV7-8 with TRBJ2-1, with 11 bases identical to TRBD1. With V trimmed by 2 bases and J by 8 bases, 8 bases remained unmatched. Germline loops: CDR1 SGHVS, CDR2 FQNEAQ. The CDR3 spans 16 residues. The chain's CDR3 is CASSLLGTGGWDEQFF. In DNA, the CDR3 is TGTGCCAGCAGCTTACTTGGGACAGGGGGTTGGGATGAGCAGTTCTTC. The variable domain in full, with the rest retrieved from reference TRBV7-8 and TRBJ2-1, is GAGVSQSPRYKVAKRGQDVALRCDPISGHVSLFWYQQALGQGPEFLTYFQNEAQLDKSGLPSDRFFAERPEGSVSTLKIQRTQQEDSAVYLCASSLLGTGGWDEQFFGPGTRLTVL.

This clonotype was detected only a few times. This may be a read error, as it is one base from a much larger clone. V is TRBV12-3 or TRBV12-4 and J is TRBJ2-7, with D perhaps matching TRBD2 (5 bases). V shed 7 bases and J shed 9 bases, with 25 bases lying between them. The CDR3 runs to 15 residues. CDR3 in amino acids: CASTPNRGFGNAQYF. As DNA, the CDR3 is TGTGCCAGCACCCCGAATCGAGGGTTCGGGAACGCGCAGTACTTC.

This clonotype was seen ten or more times. This sequence joins TRBV12-3 or TRBV12-4 and TRBJ2-5, with D tentatively TRBD2 (5 bases). Trimming cost V 7 bases and J 3 bases, with 9 bases left between them. This CDR3 region has 12 residues. The CDR3 region is CASIGAEETQYF. CDR3 coding DNA: TGTGCCAGCATTGGAGCGGAAGAGACCCAGTACTTC.

This clonotype was counted many times. V and J are TRBV28 and TRBJ2-7; D is possibly TRBD1 (5 bases). Trimming stripped 10 bases from V and 2 bases from J, with 21 bases between. Germline CDR1 MDHEN, CDR2 SYDVKM. This CDR3 is built from 15 residues. CDR3 region: CATQGIIDSAYEQYF. For the CDR3, the DNA is TGTGCCACTCAGGGAATAATCGACAGCGCCTACGAGCAGTACTTC.

This clonotype showed up many times. J is TRBJ1-2 and V is TRBV29-1, with D possibly TRBD1 on 5 matching bases. This CDR3 has 14 amino acids. Trimming pared 4 bases from V and 3 bases from J, leaving 15 bases between. From germline, CDR1 is SQVTM and CDR2 ANQGSEA. In DNA form, the CDR3 reads TGCAGCGTTGTTTTGGGACTCTCCTACTATGGCTACACCTTC. It codes for CSVVLGLSYYGYTF.

At least ten counts were recorded for this clonotype. The chain joins TRBV5-4 to TRBJ2-1; D possibly corresponds to TRBD2 (7 bases). V lost 3 bases and J lost 3, with 13 bases in between. The CDR3 is made up of 15 amino acids. Per germline, CDR1 SGHNT and CDR2 YYREEE (reference sequence). For the CDR3, the DNA is TGTGCCAGCAGCTCTAGGGGGGGCAACTACAATGAGCAGTTCTTC. Its protein product is CASSSRGGNYNEQFF.

The chain's CDR3 is CASSPRNTGELFF. CDR3 bases: TGTGCCAGCAGCCCGCGGAACACCGGGGAGCTGTTTTTT. The genes are TRBV27 and TRBJ2-2; D remains ambiguous. V was pared by 6 bases and J by 1 base, with 6 bases between. This CDR3 is built from 13 residues. Germline V gives CDR1 MNHEY, CDR2 SMNVEV (reference sequence).

This clonotype was recorded many times. The chain is built from TRBV20-1 and TRBJ2-7, with 8 bases identical to TRBD1. The CDR3 is made up of 12 amino acids. Per germline, CDR1 DFQATT and CDR2 SNEGSKA (reference sequence). V lost 6 bases, J lost 4 bases, and 5 bases stayed unmatched. As DNA, the CDR3 is TGCAGTGCCCCCGACAGGGGATACGAGCAGTACTTC. Translation: CSAPDRGYEQYF.

This clonotype occurred many times. The chain recombines TRBV18 with TRBJ2-3, with D possibly TRBD1 on 6 matching bases. The CDR3 has 15 amino acids. The ends were cut back, 3 bases at V and 2 bases at J, with 12 bases in the middle. CDR1 KGHSH and CDR2 LQKENI come from the germline V gene. This chain's CDR3 is CASSPDRSYTDTQYF. CDR3 DNA sequence: TGTGCCAGCTCACCCGACAGGAGCTACACAGATACGCAGTATTTT.

There are many counts of this clonotype. The chain joins TRBV12-3 or TRBV12-4 to TRBJ1-5; 7 bases agree with TRBD1. This CDR3 region has 16 residues. Trimming at V came to 6 bases and at J to 6 bases, leaving 14 bases not matched to a gene. The CDR3 region has the DNA TGTGCCAGCAGAAATGCCGGAACAGGGGCCGCTCAGCCCCAGCATTTT. Translated, it gives CASRNAGTGAAQPQHF.